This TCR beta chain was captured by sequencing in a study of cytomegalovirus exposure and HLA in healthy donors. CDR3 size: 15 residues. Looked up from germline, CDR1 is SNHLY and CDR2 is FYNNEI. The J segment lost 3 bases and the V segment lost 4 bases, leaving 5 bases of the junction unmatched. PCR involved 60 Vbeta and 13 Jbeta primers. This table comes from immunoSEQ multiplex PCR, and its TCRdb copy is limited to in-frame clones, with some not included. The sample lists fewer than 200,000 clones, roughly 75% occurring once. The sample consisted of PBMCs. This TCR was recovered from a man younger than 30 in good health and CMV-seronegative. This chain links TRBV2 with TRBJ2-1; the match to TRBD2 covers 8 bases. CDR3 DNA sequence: TGTGCCAGCAGTGCTGCGGGACTAGACTACAATGAGCAGTTCTTC. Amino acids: CASSAAGLDYNEQFF. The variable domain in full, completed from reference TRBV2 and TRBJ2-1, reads EPEVTQTPSHQVTQMGQEVILRCVPISNHLYFYWYRQILGQKVEFLVSFYNNEISEKSEIFDDQFSVERPDGSNFTLKIRSTKLEDSAMYFCASSAAGLDYNEQFFGPGTRLTVL.